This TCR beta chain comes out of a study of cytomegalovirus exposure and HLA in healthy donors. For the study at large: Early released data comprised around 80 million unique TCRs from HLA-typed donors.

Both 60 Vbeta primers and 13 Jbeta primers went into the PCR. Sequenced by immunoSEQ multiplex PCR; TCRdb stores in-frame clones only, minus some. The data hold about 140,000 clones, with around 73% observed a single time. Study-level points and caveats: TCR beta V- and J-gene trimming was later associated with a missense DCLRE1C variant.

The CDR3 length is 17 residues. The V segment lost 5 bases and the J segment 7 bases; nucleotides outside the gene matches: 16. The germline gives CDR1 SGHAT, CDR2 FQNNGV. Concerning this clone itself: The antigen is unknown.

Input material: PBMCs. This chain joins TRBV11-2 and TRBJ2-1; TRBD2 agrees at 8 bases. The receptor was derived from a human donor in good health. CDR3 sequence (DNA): TGTGCCAGCAGCCCACGGGGGGGGCCCCCCGCGGGGAATGAGCAGTTCTTC. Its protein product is CASSPRGGPPAGNEQFF.